This T cell receptor beta chain was obtained from a study of shared clonotypes between healthy human individuals. The V end lost 5 bases, the J end lost 12 bases, and 14 bases lay between the germline ends. The CDR3 runs 12 residues. Germline V lookup: CDR1 SEHNR, CDR2 FQNEAQ (reference sequence). The naive CD8 population came from CD45RO-negative cells selected for CCR7, without terminally differentiated effector memory CD45RA+ cells. Comments on this clone: Its antigen is still unknown.

Several immunoSEQ plates received, in even portions, the genomic DNA of each subset. Authors' data handling: From ImmunoSEQ came sequences covering only the junction and carrying no quality scores, so filtering differed. The assay was immunoSEQ multiplex PCR, and TCRdb's table has in-frame clones only and misses some. D and trimming come from the DNA, and the V and J calls and clone size come from that table. The sample yields more than 2 million clones, 93% seen once. General study findings and limits: Sharing across four donors was highest in naive CD4 (about 5%) and lowest in memory CD8 (approximately 0.4%). It was the few donors that limited the genetic and exposure-history diversity represented.

The sample consisted of naive CD8+ T cells from PBMCs. The chain carries TRBV7-9 and TRBJ2-4; D possibly uses TRBD1 or TRBD2 (7 bases each). The clonotype comes from a young man in good health. Some clones in this sample may be carry-over from other donors' samples. The DNA for the CDR3 is TGTGCCAGCAGCCCAGGGGGGGGCTCTCAGTACTTC. This encodes CASSPGGGSQYF.